This T cell receptor beta chain was documented in a study of blood T cell repertoires in COVID-19. Study-wide background: Acute and convalescent COVID-19 samples came from the United States, Italy and Spain.

In the original processing: From reference gene primer amplification, estimates of nucleated cell counts were derived. Sequencing was performed with immunoSEQ multiplex PCR; in TCRdb, only in-frame clones are kept and a portion is missing. V and J calls plus clone size are reproduced from that table; the DNA served to infer D and trimming. The table records 450,000 or so clones, about 88% of them present only once. Seattle participants joined during active infection and were tracked over time. The CDR3 has 14 amino acids. The germline V gene encodes CDR1 SGHKS and CDR2 YYEKEE (reference sequence). V shed 2 bases and J 6 bases; nucleotides not matched to a gene: 3.

The origin of this receptor is a man between 18 and 29 years old with COVID-19, enrolled during active disease. The sequenced material came from peripheral blood. The V call is TRBV5-5, the J call TRBJ2-2; 8 bases are a match to TRBD1. The CDR3 spells CASSFGTGPGELFF. DNA of the CDR3: TGTGCCAGCAGCTTCGGGACAGGACCCGGGGAGCTGTTTTTT.